This entry describes one T cell receptor beta chain. The germline V gene has CDR1 MNHEY and CDR2 SMNVEV (reference sequence). The CDR3 runs 15 residues. Deletions cut 2 bases from V and 3 bases from J, with 14 bases between. The data originate from a study of blood T cell repertoires in COVID-19. The table came from immunoSEQ multiplex PCR; TCRdb's copy has only in-frame clones and leaves some out. The sample consists of around 150,000 clones, roughly 82% of them appearing once. This clonotype was obtained from a woman aged 40 to 50 with COVID-19, enrolled during active disease. The rearrangement uses TRBV27 and TRBJ2-7; TRBD2 is a possible D gene (6 bases). Sequenced: peripheral blood. DNA for the CDR3: TGTGCCAGCAGTTTACTCTCCGGGGGTCTCTACGAGCAGTACTTC. It specifies CASSLLSGGLYEQYF.